Listed below are T cell receptor beta chains from one sample, sequenced in a study of T-cell memory formation after mild COVID-19. A single record per CDR3 protein comes from TCRdb applying MiXCR to the 5' RACE reads. This sample has hundreds of thousands of distinct CDR3 sequences, with about 22% found just once. Sample: PBMCs or a T cell subset sorted from them (not recorded which). These TCRs come from an adult woman who had mild COVID-19 (a few samples of this study predate the infection). Cell type and time point are not known. Both conserved end residues are part of each CDR3. The D gene is left open where the match is weak. Not every row has a clone size; where given, it reads once, few, many or a size class.

size	D	V	J	CDR3	DNA
few	NA	TRBV10-3	TRBJ1-2	CAISAGVLDYGYTF	TGTGCCATCAGTGCAGGGGTTTTGGACTATGGCTACACCTTC
NA	NA	TRBV12-3/TRBV12-4	TRBJ2-5	CASTLMSSVETQYF	TGTGCCAGCACTTTAATGTCTAGCGTGGAGACCCAGTACTTC
NA	NA	TRBV30	TRBJ1-2	CAWSWAVNGYGYTF	TGTGCCTGGAGCTGGGCGGTCAACGGCTATGGCTACACCTTC
few	NA	TRBV5-6	TRBJ2-7	CASSLRLDEQYF	TGTGCCAGCAGCTTGAGGTTGGACGAGCAGTACTTC
NA	NA	TRBV14	TRBJ1-2	CASSQGKIVADGYTF	TGTGCCAGCAGCCAGGGAAAGATAGTGGCTGATGGCTACACATTC
NA	NA	TRBV9	TRBJ2-2	CASSVEGGELFF	TGTGCCAGCAGCGTAGAAGGCGGGGAGCTGTTTTTT
few	NA	TRBV25-1	TRBJ2-3	CASSEAATDTQYF	TGTGCCAGCAGTGAAGCCGCCACAGATACGCAGTATTTT
few	NA	TRBV7-2	TRBJ1-1	CASSLPAPEAFF	TGTGCCAGCAGCTTACCCGCACCTGAAGCTTTCTTT
few	NA	TRBV7-3	TRBJ2-7	CASSSGHGYCEQYF	TGTGCCAGCAGCTCGGGACACGGGTACTGCGAGCAGTACTTC
NA	NA	TRBV11-3	TRBJ2-3	CASSLSQDRTDTQYF	TGTGCCAGCAGCTTAAGCCAGGACCGCACAGATACGCAGTATTTT
few	TRBD2	TRBV5-1	TRBJ2-3	CASSLASGGATDTQYF	TGCGCCAGCAGCTTGGCTAGCGGGGGGGCCACAGATACGCAGTATTTT
NA	TRBD2	TRBV9	TRBJ2-2	CASSNLAGGIGELFF	TGTGCCAGCAGCAACCTAGCGGGAGGAATCGGGGAGCTGTTTTTT
NA	TRBD1	TRBV14	TRBJ1-1	CASSLRTGYMNTEAFF	TGTGCCAGCAGCCTCCGGACAGGGTATATGAACACTGAAGCTTTCTTT
NA	NA	TRBV5-1	TRBJ1-6	CASSPSLDNSPLHF	TGCGCCAGCAGCCCGTCGTTAGATAATTCACCCCTCCACTTT
few	NA	TRBV24-1	TRBJ2-3	CATSDPRGGDTQYF	TGTGCCACCAGTGACCCACGTGGGGGGGATACGCAGTATTTT
NA	NA	TRBV2	TRBJ2-7	CASIPRYSYEQYF	TGTGCCAGCATCCCGCGTTACTCCTACGAGCAGTACTTC
few	NA	TRBV29-1	TRBJ2-3	CSVRRGTDTQYF	TGCAGCGTCCGGCGGGGCACAGATACGCAGTATTTT
NA	TRBD2	TRBV4-3	TRBJ2-1	CASSLHRLAGEGLARNEQFF	TGCGCCAGCAGCCTACACCGACTAGCGGGAGAAGGCCTGGCGAGAAATGAGCAGTTCTTC
many	NA	TRBV5-1	TRBJ2-7	CASRYGSDRQYF	TGCGCCAGCCGATACGGATCAGATCGGCAGTACTTC
NA	TRBD2	TRBV3-1	TRBJ2-7	CASSQDHSGAYEQYF	TGTGCCAGCAGCCAAGATCATAGCGGGGCCTACGAGCAGTACTTC
NA	TRBD1	TRBV29-1	TRBJ2-1	CSVGTGGNYNEQFF	TGCAGCGTGGGGACAGGGGGCAACTACAATGAGCAGTTCTTC
few	TRBD1	TRBV6-2/TRBV6-3	TRBJ1-2	CASSSHRGNYGYTF	TGTGCCAGCAGCTCCCACAGGGGAAACTATGGCTACACCTTC
NA	NA	TRBV28	TRBJ1-3	CASSLTQGSGNTIYF	TGTGCCAGCAGCCTTACCCAGGGATCTGGAAACACCATATATTTT
NA	TRBD2	TRBV11-3	TRBJ2-3	CASSFHRLAGGPYVGTDTQYF	TGTGCCAGCAGCTTCCACCGACTAGCGGGAGGGCCATACGTAGGCACAGATACGCAGTATTTT
NA	NA	TRBV6-2/TRBV6-3	TRBJ2-2	CASSRWSGAGELFF	TGTGCCAGCAGTCGGTGGTCCGGGGCCGGGGAGCTGTTTTTT
few	NA	TRBV7-9	TRBJ1-6	CASSLAPAENSPLHF	TGTGCCAGCAGCTTAGCGCCGGCGGAAAATTCACCCCTCCACTTT
few	TRBD1	TRBV3-1	TRBJ2-1	CASSPLDRDDNEQFF	TGTGCCAGCAGCCCCTTGGACAGGGATGACAATGAGCAGTTCTTC
NA	NA	TRBV4-3	TRBJ1-2	CASSQGQDSYGYTF	TGCGCCAGCAGCCAAGGGCAGGACAGCTATGGCTACACCTTC
few	TRBD2	TRBV12-3/TRBV12-4	TRBJ2-3	CASSPGGDSTDTQYF	TGTGCCAGCAGCCCCGGGGGGGACAGCACAGATACGCAGTATTTT
NA	NA	TRBV14	TRBJ2-7	CASSQWANYEQYF	TGTGCCAGCAGCCAATGGGCCAACTACGAGCAGTACTTC
few	TRBD2	TRBV14	TRBJ2-1	CASSQIAGSYNEQFF	TGTGCCAGCAGCCAAATAGCGGGATCCTACAATGAGCAGTTCTTC
few	TRBD1	TRBV20-1	TRBJ2-7	CSARDVGRGRSYEQYF	TGCAGTGCTAGAGATGTGGGCAGGGGGCGCTCCTACGAGCAGTACTTC
NA	NA	TRBV30	TRBJ1-1	CAWSPRVKGSEAFF	TGTGCCTGGAGTCCAAGGGTAAAAGGATCTGAAGCTTTCTTT
NA	TRBD2	TRBV4-1	TRBJ2-1	CASSHPGTSGLGNEQFF	TGCGCCAGCAGCCACCCTGGGACTAGCGGGCTCGGTAATGAGCAGTTCTTC
NA	TRBD1	TRBV7-2	TRBJ1-2	CASSFQRGGAFGYTF	TGTGCCAGCAGCTTCCAAAGAGGGGGCGCCTTTGGCTACACCTTC
NA	TRBD2	TRBV7-9	TRBJ2-2	CASSPLAGGPGYTGELFF	TGTGCCAGCAGCCCACTAGCGGGAGGGCCCGGTTACACCGGGGAGCTGTTTTTT
NA	TRBD1	TRBV12-3/TRBV12-4	TRBJ1-2	CASSDRDQTGGYTF	TGTGCCAGCAGTGACAGGGACCAGACGGGGGGCTACACCTTC
NA	NA	TRBV20-1	TRBJ1-1	CSASRPGARNTEAFF	TGCAGTGCTAGTCGTCCAGGGGCTAGGAACACTGAAGCTTTCTTT
few	NA	TRBV11-3	TRBJ1-1	CASSLGDSTEAFF	TGTGCCAGCAGCTTGGGGGATAGCACTGAAGCTTTCTTT
NA	NA	TRBV4-3	TRBJ2-2	CASSQDRGELFF	TGCGCCAGCAGCCAAGACCGCGGGGAGCTGTTTTTT
NA	TRBD1	TRBV2	TRBJ1-2	CASSDTGARGYTF	TGTGCCAGCAGTGATACAGGGGCGCGAGGCTACACCTTC
NA	TRBD1	TRBV5-1	TRBJ2-1	CASSLAPGQGANEQFF	TGCGCCAGCAGCTTGGCACCGGGACAGGGGGCAAATGAGCAGTTCTTC
NA	TRBD2	TRBV9	TRBJ2-3	CASSVASGGPQYF	TGTGCCAGCAGCGTCGCTAGCGGGGGCCCGCAGTATTTT
NA	NA	TRBV4-1	TRBJ1-5	CASSQERWQPQHF	TGCGCCAGCAGCCAAGAACGATGGCAGCCCCAGCATTTT
few	NA	TRBV7-2	TRBJ2-3	CASSHKRVPDTQYF	TGTGCCAGCAGTCATAAGCGGGTGCCAGATACGCAGTATTTT
few	TRBD2	TRBV5-6	TRBJ2-5	CASSLGVAGVQETQYF	TGTGCCAGCAGCTTGGGTGTAGCGGGGGTGCAAGAGACCCAGTACTTC
NA	TRBD1	TRBV20-1	TRBJ1-2	CSARAQGSYGYTF	TGCAGTGCTAGAGCACAGGGGTCCTATGGCTACACCTTC
few	NA	TRBV7-9	TRBJ2-3	CASSLPAGVRDTQYF	TGTGCCAGCAGCTTACCAGCAGGGGTGAGAGATACGCAGTATTTT
few	TRBD1	TRBV29-1	TRBJ1-4	CSAPEGAGEKLFF	TGCAGCGCCCCTGAGGGGGCTGGGGAAAAACTGTTTTTT
NA	TRBD2	TRBV25-1	TRBJ2-3	CASSEHGSGGEEDTQYF	TGTGCCAGCAGTGAACACGGTAGCGGGGGTGAGGAAGATACGCAGTATTTT
NA	TRBD2	TRBV24-1	TRBJ2-3	CATSDPGLAGEADTQYF	TGTGCCACCAGTGATCCGGGACTAGCGGGGGAAGCAGATACGCAGTATTTT